This is a list of T cell receptor beta chains from one sample in a study of blood T cell repertoires in COVID-19. The table came from immunoSEQ multiplex PCR; TCRdb's copy has only in-frame clones and leaves some out. The sample contains about 130,000 clones, about 72% of which appear only once. Sample: peripheral blood. The receptors come from a man in his 60s who had recovered from COVID-19. CDR3s include the opening cysteine and the closing phenylalanine or tryptophan. A D gene is named only where the DNA matches it firmly. Clone size is not always given. Where it is, it says once, few, many or a class for expanded clones.

d_gene	v_gene	abundance	j_gene	CDR3nt	CDR3aa
TRBD1	TRBV5-1	-	TRBJ2-5	TGCGCCAGCACCTACGGGACAGGGCGAGTCGAGACCCAGTACTTC	CASTYGTGRVETQYF
-	TRBV7-2	-	TRBJ1-1	TGTGCCAGCAGCTCGACTCGAATGAGCACTGAAGCTTTCTTT	CASSSTRMSTEAFF
TRBD1	TRBV19	-	TRBJ1-5	TGTGCCAGTAGTACCAGAGGACAGGCCGGCAATCAGCCCCAGCATTTT	CASSTRGQAGNQPQHF
TRBD1	TRBV7-8	-	TRBJ1-3	TGTGCCAGCAGCCTGACAGGGACGACTGGAAACACCATATATTTT	CASSLTGTTGNTIYF
TRBD2	TRBV9	few	TRBJ2-1	TGTGCCAGCAGACCCCAAGGACTAGCGGGTAACAATGAGCAGTTCTTC	CASRPQGLAGNNEQFF
TRBD2	TRBV6-5	-	TRBJ2-1	TGTGCCAGCAGTTATGTGGCTAGCGGGGGGAGGAATGAGCAGTTCTTC	CASSYVASGGRNEQFF
TRBD1	TRBV19	-	TRBJ2-6	TGTGCCAGTAGTATCCAGGGGGCTGGGGCCAACGTCCTGACTTTC	CASSIQGAGANVLTF
-	TRBV5-4	-	TRBJ1-3	TGTGCCAGCAGCGACATGAGCTCTGGAAACACCATATATTTT	CASSDMSSGNTIYF
TRBD1	TRBV28	-	TRBJ2-7	TGTGCCAGCAGTCGTCCGGGACAGCCCTACGAGCAGTACTTC	CASSRPGQPYEQYF
TRBD1	TRBV30	-	TRBJ1-2	TGTGCCTGGACCAGACAGGGGCTGGGCTACACCTTC	CAWTRQGLGYTF
-	TRBV28	-	TRBJ1-5	TGTGCCAGCAGTTTTCTAGGTCTCAATCAGCCCCAGCATTTT	CASSFLGLNQPQHF
-	TRBV9	-	TRBJ2-4	TGTGCCAGCAGCAGCAGGGACACTTTTGGCAAAAACATTCAGTACTTC	CASSSRDTFGKNIQYF
TRBD1	TRBV24-1	-	TRBJ1-1	TGTGCCACCAGTGATCCCGGACAGGGATCCACTGAAGCTTTCTTT	CATSDPGQGSTEAFF
-	TRBV21-1	-	TRBJ1-5	TGTGCCAGCAGCCAAAGGGGACAGGCGGGTCAGCCCCAGCATTTT	CASSQRGQAGQPQHF
TRBD1	TRBV28	-	TRBJ1-5	TGTGCCAGCAGTAAACCGGGACAGGGAATCCAGCCCCAGCATTTT	CASSKPGQGIQPQHF
TRBD1	TRBV19	-	TRBJ1-5	TGTGCCAGTAGCCCGGGATACAGGGGGGACGGCAATCAGCCCCAGCATTTT	CASSPGYRGDGNQPQHF
TRBD2	TRBV19	-	TRBJ2-3	TGTGCCAGTAGTCTCACCCGAGGGGGGCGGAGCGGGAGAGATACGCAGTATTTT	CASSLTRGGRSGRDTQYF
TRBD2	TRBV2	-	TRBJ2-3	TGTGCCAGCAGTGAAGCGCGGGGGGATATTGGAACGCAGTATTTT	CASSEARGDIGTQYF
-	TRBV14	-	TRBJ1-2	TGTGCCAGCAGCCAAGAACTACACTATGGCTACACCTTC	CASSQELHYGYTF
TRBD1	TRBV6-6	-	TRBJ1-2	TGTGCCAGCAGTTACTACCCGACAGGGGATGGCTACACCTTC	CASSYYPTGDGYTF
-	TRBV28	-	TRBJ1-6	TGTGCCAGCCGACCGGGGGATTCACCCCTCCACTTT	CASRPGDSPLHF
-	TRBV15	-	TRBJ1-5	TGTGCCACCAGAACATCCCGGGAGGGGGGTCAGCCCCAGCATTTT	CATRTSREGGQPQHF
TRBD1	TRBV7-9	-	TRBJ2-1	TGTGCCAGCAGACCGACAGGGGACAATGAGCAGTTCTTC	CASRPTGDNEQFF
-	TRBV28	-	TRBJ1-5	TGTGCCAGCAGTATCCCAATAGTAGAACAGCCCCAGCATTTT	CASSIPIVEQPQHF
-	TRBV28	once	TRBJ1-2	TGTGCCAGCAGTTTAGAGGGGGGAGGGCTAACTAACTATGGCTACACCTTC	CASSLEGGGLTNYGYTF
TRBD1	TRBV4-3	-	TRBJ2-5	TGCGCCAGCAGCCAAGACGCCGGGACAGGGGGAAGAGAGACCCAGTACTTC	CASSQDAGTGGRETQYF
-	TRBV15	-	TRBJ1-3	TGTGCCACCAGCAGAGATCGCTCTGGAAACACCATATATTTT	CATSRDRSGNTIYF
-	TRBV10-2	-	TRBJ2-7	TGCGCCAGCAGTACAGGCCCCGGGCAGTACGAGCAGTACTTC	CASSTGPGQYEQYF
TRBD2	TRBV18	-	TRBJ2-1	TGTGCCAGCTCACCAGGGCTCGGACTAGAGGACAATGAGCAGTTCTTC	CASSPGLGLEDNEQFF
-	TRBV6-5	-	TRBJ2-1	TGTGCCAGCAGTTACTCGAGGGAGCAGGAGCAGTTCTTC	CASSYSREQEQFF
TRBD1	TRBV14	few	TRBJ1-2	TGTGCCAGCAGCTTTACCGGGACAGGGGGCGGCTACACCTTC	CASSFTGTGGGYTF
TRBD1	TRBV14	-	TRBJ1-1	TGTGCCAGCAGACCAGGGGGACCGTGGGAATTGAACACTGAAGCTTTCTTT	CASRPGGPWELNTEAFF
TRBD2	TRBV20-1	-	TRBJ2-1	TGCAGTGCTAGTCCGACTAGCGGGAGTACCCACAATGAGCAGTTCTTC	CSASPTSGSTHNEQFF
-	TRBV27	-	TRBJ1-6	TGTGCCAGCAGTTTATCCTTCAAGCCTCTCAGCGGGAATTCACCCCTCCACTTT	CASSLSFKPLSGNSPLHF
TRBD1	TRBV7-9	few	TRBJ1-1	TGTGCCAGCAGCTTACCCCCGGGACAGAGGAACACTGAAGCTTTCTTT	CASSLPPGQRNTEAFF
TRBD2	TRBV28	-	TRBJ2-5	TGTGCCAGCAGTGAAGGGACTAGCGGGAGAGGAGAGACCCAGTACTTC	CASSEGTSGRGETQYF
-	TRBV25-1	-	TRBJ2-3	TGTGCCAGCAGTGAGGTTGGGCAGGTTTCCACAGATACGCAGTATTTT	CASSEVGQVSTDTQYF
TRBD1	TRBV5-6	-	TRBJ2-7	TGTGCCAGCAGCTCGAACCCGGGACAGGGGATTGTCGAGCAGTACTTC	CASSSNPGQGIVEQYF
-	TRBV7-9	-	TRBJ2-4	TGTGCCAGCAGCTTAGGGCTCCCTATTCAGTACTTC	CASSLGLPIQYF
-	TRBV9	-	TRBJ1-3	TGTGCCAGCAGCGTAGGGGGCGACGGTGGAAACACCATATATTTT	CASSVGGDGGNTIYF
-	TRBV28	-	TRBJ1-4	TGTGCCAGCAGTCCGGAAGGGGCTGCAACTAATGAAAAACTGTTTTTT	CASSPEGAATNEKLFF
TRBD2	TRBV5-1	-	TRBJ2-3	TGCGCCAGCAGCTTGACTAGCGGGACGACAGATACGCAGTATTTT	CASSLTSGTTDTQYF
-	TRBV7-3	-	TRBJ2-3	TGTGCCAGCAGCTTAACGGGGCCTTACACAGATACGCAGTATTTT	CASSLTGPYTDTQYF
-	TRBV5-1	-	TRBJ2-3	TGCGCCAGCAGCTTGTTCGACTCCACAGATACGCAGTATTTT	CASSLFDSTDTQYF
-	TRBV28	-	TRBJ1-5	TGTGCCAGCAGTTTAACAGGATCGAGCAATCAGCCCCAGCATTTT	CASSLTGSSNQPQHF
TRBD1	TRBV10-3	-	TRBJ2-7	TGTGCCATCAGTGAGTCGGGGTACAGGGGCCACGAGCAGTACTTC	CAISESGYRGHEQYF
TRBD2	TRBV11-1	-	TRBJ2-1	TGTGCCAGCAGCTTCCTAGCGGGGGGGTACAATGAGCAGTTCTTC	CASSFLAGGYNEQFF
TRBD1	TRBV7-9	once	TRBJ1-1	TGTGCCAGCAGCTTAGCTGGACAGGGAGAAGCTTTCTTT	CASSLAGQGEAFF
-	TRBV29-1	-	TRBJ1-2	TGCAGCGTTGAAAGTGATAGGGGGGGCACAGACTATGGCTACACCTTC	CSVESDRGGTDYGYTF
TRBD2	TRBV7-2	-	TRBJ2-5	TGTGCCAGCAGCTTGGGAAGCGGGATCCAAGAGACCCAGTACTTC	CASSLGSGIQETQYF
-	TRBV30	-	TRBJ2-2	TGTGCCTGGAGTCAGCAGGTCAAGAACACCGGGGAGCTGTTTTTT	CAWSQQVKNTGELFF
-	TRBV30	-	TRBJ1-1	TGTGCCTGGGCCCGCGGGGGAGCGAACACTGAAGCTTTCTTT	CAWARGGANTEAFF
-	TRBV5-4	-	TRBJ2-7	TGTGCCAGCAGCTTGACCCCCTCTTTAGAGATCAACGAGCAGTACTTC	CASSLTPSLEINEQYF
TRBD2	TRBV4-3	-	TRBJ2-7	TGCGCCAGCAGCCAAGAGGGGCGCGGGAGGACTTGGTGCGAGCAGTACTTC	CASSQEGRGRTWCEQYF
TRBD1	TRBV5-5	few	TRBJ1-1	TGTGCCAGCACCCCGGACAGGGGGCGAACCACTGAAGCTTTCTTT	CASTPDRGRTTEAFF